This TCR beta chain was recorded in a study of T cells in Graves' hyperthyroidism and ophthalmopathy. Study-wide results and caveats: Also found in blood were most expanded thyroid clonotypes above 0.001. Stable hyperthyroidism and ophthalmopathy were separated using 13 V-J signatures.

The source material, RNA transcripts, was used to amplify TCR beta CDR3 regions. A set of HTBI primers served as the primers for a first-round RT-PCR of the TCR CDR3. Via MiXCR, TCRdb re-called the multiplex PCR reads, giving one row per CDR3 protein. The table records hundreds of thousands of distinct CDR3 sequences, roughly 25% of them present only once. Worth noting for this clonotype: Antigen: not known.

The germline V gene has CDR1 SGHRS and CDR2 YFSETQ. The CDR3 consists of 15 residues. V lost 4 bases and J 2 bases, leaving 16 bases between the germline ends. Inclusion characteristics of ophthalmopathy patients comprised a Clinical Activity Score of at least 3, a NOSPECS grade of at least 4, and duration under 3 months. The sequence was collected from a woman under 40 with Graves' ophthalmopathy. The sample taken for sequencing was blood. The chain carries TRBV5-1 and TRBJ2-7, with a possible D match to TRBD1 (5 bases). CDR3 region: CASSGGPDSAYEQYF. The CDR3 DNA reads as TGCGCCAGCAGCGGCGGACCTGACAGCGCCTACGAGCAGTACTTC.